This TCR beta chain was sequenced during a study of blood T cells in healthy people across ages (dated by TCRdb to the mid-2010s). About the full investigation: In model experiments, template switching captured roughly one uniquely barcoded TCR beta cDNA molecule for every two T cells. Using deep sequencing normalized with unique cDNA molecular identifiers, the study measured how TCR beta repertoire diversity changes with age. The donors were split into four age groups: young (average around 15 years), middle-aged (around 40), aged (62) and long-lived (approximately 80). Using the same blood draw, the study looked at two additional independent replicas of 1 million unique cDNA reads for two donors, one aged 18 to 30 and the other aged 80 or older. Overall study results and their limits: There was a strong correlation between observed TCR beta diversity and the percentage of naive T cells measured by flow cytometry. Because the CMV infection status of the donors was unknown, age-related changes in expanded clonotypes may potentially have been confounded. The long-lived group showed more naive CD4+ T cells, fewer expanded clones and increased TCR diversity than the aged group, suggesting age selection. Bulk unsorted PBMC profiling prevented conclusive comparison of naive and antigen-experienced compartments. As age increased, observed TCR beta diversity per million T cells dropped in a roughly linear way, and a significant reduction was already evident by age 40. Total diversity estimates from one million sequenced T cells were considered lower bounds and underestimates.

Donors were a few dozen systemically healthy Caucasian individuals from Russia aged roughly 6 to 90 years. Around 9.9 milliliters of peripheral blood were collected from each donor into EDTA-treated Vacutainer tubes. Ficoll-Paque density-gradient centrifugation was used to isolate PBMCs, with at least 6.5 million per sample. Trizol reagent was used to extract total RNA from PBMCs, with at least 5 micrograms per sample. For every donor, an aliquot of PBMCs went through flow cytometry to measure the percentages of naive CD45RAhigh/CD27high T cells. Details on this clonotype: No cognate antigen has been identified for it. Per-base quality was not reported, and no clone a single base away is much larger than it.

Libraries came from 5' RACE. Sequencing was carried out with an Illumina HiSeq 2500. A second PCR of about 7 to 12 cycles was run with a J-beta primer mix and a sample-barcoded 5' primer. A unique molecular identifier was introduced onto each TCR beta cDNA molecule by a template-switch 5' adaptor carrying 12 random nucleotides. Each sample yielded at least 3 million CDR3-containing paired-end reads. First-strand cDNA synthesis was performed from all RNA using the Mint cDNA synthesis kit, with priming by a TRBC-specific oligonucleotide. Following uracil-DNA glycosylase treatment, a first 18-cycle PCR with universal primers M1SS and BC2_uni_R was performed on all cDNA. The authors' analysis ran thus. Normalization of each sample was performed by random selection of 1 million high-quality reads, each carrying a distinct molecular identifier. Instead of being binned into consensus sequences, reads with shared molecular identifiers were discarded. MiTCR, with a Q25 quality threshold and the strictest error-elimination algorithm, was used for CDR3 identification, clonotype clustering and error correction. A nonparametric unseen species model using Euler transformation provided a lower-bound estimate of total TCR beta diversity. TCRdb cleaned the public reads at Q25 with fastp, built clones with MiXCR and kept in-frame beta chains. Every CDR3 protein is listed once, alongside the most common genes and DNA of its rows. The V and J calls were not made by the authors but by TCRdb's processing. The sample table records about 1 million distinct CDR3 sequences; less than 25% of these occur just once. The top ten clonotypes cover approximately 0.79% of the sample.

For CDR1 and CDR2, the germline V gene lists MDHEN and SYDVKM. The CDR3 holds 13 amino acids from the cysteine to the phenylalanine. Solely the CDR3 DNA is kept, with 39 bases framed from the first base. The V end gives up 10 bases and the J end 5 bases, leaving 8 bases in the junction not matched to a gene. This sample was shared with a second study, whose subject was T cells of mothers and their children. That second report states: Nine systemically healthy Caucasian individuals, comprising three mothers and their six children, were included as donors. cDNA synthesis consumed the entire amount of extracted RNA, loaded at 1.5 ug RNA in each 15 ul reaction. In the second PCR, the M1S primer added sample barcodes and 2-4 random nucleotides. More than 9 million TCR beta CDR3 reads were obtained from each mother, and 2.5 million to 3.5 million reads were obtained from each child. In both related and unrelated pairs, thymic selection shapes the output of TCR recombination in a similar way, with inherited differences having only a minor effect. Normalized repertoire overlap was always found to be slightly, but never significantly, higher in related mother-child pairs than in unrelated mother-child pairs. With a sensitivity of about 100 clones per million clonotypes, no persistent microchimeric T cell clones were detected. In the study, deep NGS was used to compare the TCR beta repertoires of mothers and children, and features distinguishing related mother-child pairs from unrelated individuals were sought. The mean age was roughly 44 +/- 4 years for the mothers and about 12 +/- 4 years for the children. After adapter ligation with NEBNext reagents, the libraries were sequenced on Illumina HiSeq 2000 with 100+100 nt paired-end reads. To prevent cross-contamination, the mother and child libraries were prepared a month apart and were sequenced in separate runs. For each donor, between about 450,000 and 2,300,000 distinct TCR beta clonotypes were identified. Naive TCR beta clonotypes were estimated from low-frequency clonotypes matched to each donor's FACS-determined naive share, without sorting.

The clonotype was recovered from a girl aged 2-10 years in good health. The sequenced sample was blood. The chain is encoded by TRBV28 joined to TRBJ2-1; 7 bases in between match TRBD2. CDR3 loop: CATGSGPHNEQFF. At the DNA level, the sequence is TGTGCCACGGGTAGCGGGCCCCACAATGAGCAGTTCTTC.